Listed here is a single T cell receptor beta chain. The antigen is unknown. CDR1 MNHNY and CDR2 SVGAGI come from the germline V gene (reference sequence). The CDR3 length is 16 residues. The V segment lost 6 bases and the J segment 0 bases; nucleotides outside the gene matches: 5. The source of the sample is a study of shared clonotypes between healthy human individuals. The overall study: The cohort had two women and a few men, ages 18 to 49. Study-level results: Larger estimated richness was generally seen in naive subsets than in memory subsets.

DNA at roughly 0.2 ug, about 30,000 T cell genomes, went into sorted-subset replicate PCRs. Produced via immunoSEQ multiplex PCR; TCRdb's table is partial and in-frame only. Of about 2.4 million clones in the sample, more than 90% are singletons; the top ten hold about 0.13%. Input material: naive CD4+ T cells sorted from blood. Specified subset: CD45RA+ positively selected. This receptor was taken from a man younger than 35 in good health. The gene calls are TRBV6-6 and TRBJ2-1; 10 positions agree with TRBD2. The CDR3 is CASRAGLAFSYNEQFF. The CDR3 bases are TGTGCCAGCAGGGCGGGACTAGCGTTCTCCTACAATGAGCAGTTCTTC.